This passage covers 2 T cell receptor beta chains from one sample sequenced in a study of T-cell memory formation after mild COVID-19. TCRdb re-analysed the 5' RACE reads in MiXCR, keeping a single row per CDR3 protein. The profile shows 150,000 to 200,000 distinct CDR3 sequences, 16% of them singletons. Input material: PBMCs or a T cell subset sorted from them (not recorded which). The receptors shown here come from an adult woman who had mild COVID-19 (a few samples of this study predate the infection). Cell type and time point are not known.

The chain has TRBV7-2 and TRBJ2-1, with a possible D match to TRBD1 (5 bases). This CDR3 comprises 14 residues. V lost 3 bases, J lost 6 bases, and 12 bases lay in between. Germline values: CDR1 SGHTA, CDR2 FQGNSA. CDR3 coding DNA: TGTGCCAGCAGCTTTGTTGGGGCGCCCAATGAGCAGTTCTTC. Translated, it gives CASSFVGAPNEQFF. The whole variable domain, filled in from reference TRBV7-2 and TRBJ2-1, reads GAGVSQSPSNKVTEKGKDVELRCDPISGHTALYWYRQSLGQGLEFLIYFQGNSAPDKSGLPSDRFSAERTGGSVSTLTIQRTQQEDSAVYLCASSFVGAPNEQFFGPGTRLTVL.

The rearrangement joins TRBV6-2 or TRBV6-3 to TRBJ1-1, with 9 bases that match TRBD1. Germline assignment: CDR1 MNHEY and CDR2 SVGEGT. CDR3 length: 14 residues. J was trimmed by 4 bases and V by 5 bases; bases with no gene match: 5. The CDR3 DNA is TGTGCCAGCAGTGGACAGGGGTGGGCCACTGAAGCTTTCTTT. Residues: CASSGQGWATEAFF.